Each of the 5 T cell receptor beta chains below was sequenced from the same sample in a study of blood T cell repertoires in COVID-19. Generated by immunoSEQ multiplex PCR, the TCRdb table keeps only in-frame clones and is missing some. The data contain about 270,000 clones, around nine tenths of them singletons. The sequenced sample consisted of peripheral blood. These receptors all come from a woman aged 55-70 years who had recovered from COVID-19.

The rearrangement uses TRBV5-1 and TRBJ2-2; D unresolved. Germline CDR1 reads SGHRS; CDR2 reads YFSETQ. There are 13 residues in the CDR3. V lost 4 bases to trimming and J lost 4 bases, with 8 bases between them. The CDR3 DNA is TGCGCCAGCAGCCAAGCAGGCACCGGGGAGCTGTTTTTT. It is translated as CASSQAGTGELFF.

This clone was detected a few times. This chain uses TRBV19 with TRBJ1-1, with D tentatively TRBD1 (6 bases). Trimming took off 6 bases at V and 4 bases at J, with 15 bases between the two ends. The CDR3 totals 14 residues. Germline V gene sequence: CDR1 LNHDA, CDR2 SQIVND (reference sequence). The CDR3, as DNA: TGTGCCAGTAGCACCCCAGGGGTCGGCACTGAAGCTTTCTTT. Protein product: CASSTPGVGTEAFF.

This chain links TRBV12-3 or TRBV12-4 with TRBJ1-1; D is unclear. V lost 6 bases to trimming and J lost 6 bases, with 8 bases between them. The CDR3 sequence is 11 residues long. CDR3 protein: CASSPSSEAFF. CDR3 sequence (DNA): TGTGCCAGCAGCCCTAGCTCTGAAGCTTTCTTT.

The chain is built from TRBV11-2 and TRBJ2-5; 9 bases match TRBD1. This CDR3 spans 15 amino acids. The V segment lost 6 bases and the J segment 4 bases; nucleotides outside the gene matches: 9. CDR1 is SGHAT, CDR2 FQNNGV, per germline. CDR3 in DNA: TGTGCCAGCAGGCCTACCGGGACAGGGCGAGAGACCCAGTACTTC. This sequence encodes CASRPTGTGRETQYF. The whole variable domain, remainder taken from reference TRBV11-2 and TRBJ2-5, is EAGVAQSPRYKIIEKRQSVAFWCNPISGHATLYWYQQILGQGPKLLIQFQNNGVVDDSQLPKDRFSAERLKGVDSTLKIQPAKLEDSAVYLCASRPTGTGRETQYFGPGTRLLVL.

In this sample, this clone turned up a few times. The chain recombines TRBV5-5 with TRBJ1-2, with TRBD1 matching over 7 bases. Germline CDR1 is SGHKS and CDR2 is YYEKEE (reference sequence). Germline trimming cut 4 bases from V and 1 base from J; bases unmatched to any gene: 10. The CDR3 totals 16 residues. In DNA, the CDR3 is TGTGCCAGCAGCAGTCCCTCAGGGGGTCTTAACTATGGCTACACCTTC. Its protein is CASSSPSGGLNYGYTF.